This is a list of T cell receptor beta chains from one sample in a study of T-cell reconstitution after alpha-beta-depleted transplantation in children. Each CDR3 protein is one row after TCRdb ran MiXCR on the PCR reads. The top ten hold 20% to 25% of the sample, which has about 98,000 distinct CDR3 sequences, about 22% seen once. Sequencing used PBMCs, obtained before TCRalphabeta/CD19-depleted stem cell transplant. The receptors stem from a boy between 2 and 15 years old with acute lymphoblastic leukemia, due to receive a stem cell transplant. Each CDR3 is given with its conserved first and last residue. D genes are given only for firm matches. Some rows mark clone size as missing; the rest say once, few, many or name a class of expanded clone.

size	V	J	D	DNA	CDR3
few	TRBV28	TRBJ1-3	.	TGTGCCAGCAGAGAGACATCAGAGGGACTTAGGAACACCATATATTTT	CASRETSEGLRNTIYF
.	TRBV14	TRBJ2-1	.	TGTGCCAGCAGCCAAGATCCGGGGGGCACACGGTTCTTC	CASSQDPGGTRFF
.	TRBV28	TRBJ1-4	.	TGTGCCAGCAGCATTACCAGGGATGAAAAACTGTTTTTT	CASSITRDEKLFF
few	TRBV28	TRBJ2-3	TRBD2	TGTGCCAGCAGTCTGAGACTAGCAGAACAGTATTTT	CASSLRLAEQYF
.	TRBV20-1	TRBJ2-1	.	TGCAGTGCTAGGCTCCATGAGCAGCTCTTC	CSARLHEQLF
.	TRBV4-3	TRBJ2-3	.	TGCGCCAGCAGCCAAGACCTGACGGGGGCCCTTCTCACAGATACGCAGTATTTT	CASSQDLTGALLTDTQYF
.	TRBV28	TRBJ2-7	.	TGTGCCAGCAGTTCCCCGTTAGTGGAGGGGTACGAGCAGTACTTC	CASSSPLVEGYEQYF
.	TRBV5-1	TRBJ1-5	.	TGCGCCAGCAGCCTTCAGGGACACAATCAGCCCCAGCATTTT	CASSLQGHNQPQHF
few	TRBV11-2	TRBJ2-1	.	TGTGCCAGCAGCTTCGGGGGATACTACAATGAGCAGTTCTTC	CASSFGGYYNEQFF
few	TRBV7-2	TRBJ2-7	TRBD2	TGTGCCAGCAGCCCTGCTAGCGGGGTTTACGAGCAGTACTTC	CASSPASGVYEQYF
few	TRBV20-1	TRBJ2-5	TRBD2	TGCAGTGCTGGGGGGACTAGCAGCCAAGAGACCCAGTACTTC	CSAGGTSSQETQYF
.	TRBV9	TRBJ2-7	TRBD2	TGTGCCAGCAGCCCCGGACTAGCGGGAGGGTTAGACTACGAGCAGTACTTC	CASSPGLAGGLDYEQYF
.	TRBV30	TRBJ2-1	.	TGTGCCTGGAGTGGGCGCGGAGCAGTATTCTACAATGAGCAGTTCTTC	CAWSGRGAVFYNEQFF
.	TRBV20-1	TRBJ2-7	.	TGCAGTGCTAGAGATTTCGGAGGGGCCGACGAGCAGTACTTC	CSARDFGGADEQYF
.	TRBV5-1	TRBJ2-7	.	TGCGCCAGCAGACAGGACGCCGCCTACGAGCAGTACTTC	CASRQDAAYEQYF
few	TRBV10-2	TRBJ2-3	TRBD2	TGCGCCAGCGGGGGACTAGCGGAGGGGTCAGATACGCAGTATTTT	CASGGLAEGSDTQYF